The source of this T cell receptor (beta chain) is a study of cytomegalovirus exposure and HLA in healthy donors. Study at large: Assignment to the Caucasian-associated ancestry cluster applied to 81% of the approximately 400 genotyped donors. Study-level points and caveats: The records held CMV serostatus as the only immune exposure information. Looking again later, the authors saw that most CMV-associated TCR beta chains seemed HLA-restricted. Most observed TCR sequences were rare, whereas some public TCRs were detected in many donors.

A note on this clone: Antigen unknown.

Vbeta (60) and Jbeta (13) primers were used in the PCR. The repertoire was sequenced with immunoSEQ multiplex PCR; TCRdb's copy has only in-frame clones and lacks some. The data contain around 140,000 clones, approximately 78% of them seen just once; the ten biggest clones take up 2% to 3%. The sequenced material came from PBMCs. This sequence originates from a woman between 18 and 29 years old in good health and CMV-seropositive.

The CDR3, as DNA: TGTGCCAGCAGCCTACAGGGGTCCCTCACTGAAGCTTTCTTT. This encodes CASSLQGSLTEAFF. The rearrangement links TRBV7-9 to TRBJ1-1; 7 bases align to TRBD1. The length of the CDR3 is 14 residues. Trimming removed 5 bases from V and 4 bases from J; junction bases left unmatched: 7. From germline, CDR1 is SEHNR and CDR2 FQNEAQ (reference sequence).